Each of the 17 T cell receptor beta chains below was sequenced from the same sample in a study of blood T cell repertoires in COVID-19. The assay was immunoSEQ multiplex PCR, and TCRdb's table has in-frame clones only and misses some. In the table there are about 490,000 clones, roughly 88% of which are singletons. Sequencing was performed on peripheral blood. The origin of the receptors is a human donor in a cohort sampled during active COVID-19.

V gene TRBV28 combines with J gene TRBJ2-7, with 10 bases identical to TRBD1. CDR1 is MDHEN, CDR2 SYDVKM, per germline. V was clipped by 6 bases and J by 9 bases; unmatched bases: 11. This CDR3 spans 14 amino acids. The CDR3 DNA follows: TGTGCCAGCAGCCAACAAGGGACAGGGGTAGGGCAGTACTTC. Translated, it gives CASSQQGTGVGQYF.

The V and J genes are TRBV3-1 (or the pseudogene TRBV3-2) and TRBJ2-1; the match to TRBD2 covers 12 bases. V lost 2 bases and J lost 10; bases outside the gene matches: 9. CDR1 and CDR2 from the germline V gene are LGHDT and YNNKEL (reference sequence). The CDR3 spans 16 residues. CDR3 sequence reads: CASSQTSGRLIREQFF. The DNA of the CDR3 is TGTGCCAGCAGCCAAACTAGCGGGAGGCTGATTAGGGAGCAGTTCTTC.

The chain recombines TRBV5-1 with TRBJ1-1; no clear D gene. Germline V gives CDR1 SGHRS, CDR2 YFSETQ. The CDR3 totals 17 residues. The V and J ends lost 4 bases and 5 bases respectively, with 24 bases between them. Here the CDR3 reads CASSPGRSPHNWTEAFF. The CDR3 DNA reads as TGCGCCAGCAGCCCCGGCAGGTCGCCCCACAACTGGACTGAAGCTTTCTTT.

The chain is built from TRBV14 and TRBJ1-1; possibly TRBD1 for D (5 bases). Germline V gene data show CDR1 as SGHDN and CDR2 as FVKESK. The CDR3 sequence is 14 residues long. V shed 4 bases and J shed 0 bases, with 9 bases lying between them. The CDR3: CASSLWGLNTEAFF. The CDR3 DNA reads as TGTGCCAGCAGCCTCTGGGGCTTGAACACTGAAGCTTTCTTT.

The chain carries TRBV6-5 and TRBJ1-5; 7 bases are a match to TRBD1. This CDR3 spans 15 amino acids. Germline V gene sequence: CDR1 MNHEY, CDR2 SVGAGI. J gave up 4 bases and V 6 bases, and 9 bases lay outside the gene matches. CDR3 sequence: CASRRTGLLNQPQHF. CDR3 nucleotide sequence: TGTGCCAGCAGAAGGACAGGCCTACTAAATCAGCCCCAGCATTTT.

The chain joins TRBV4-2 to TRBJ2-7, with TRBD1 as a possible D gene (5 bases). The V and J ends lost 0 bases and 4 bases respectively, with 13 bases between them. CDR1 is LGHNA, CDR2 YNFKEQ, per germline. The CDR3 consists of 15 residues. The DNA for the CDR3 is TGTGCCAGCAGCCAAGAACCCGGACACAAATACGAGCAGTACTTC. It encodes CASSQEPGHKYEQYF.

This rearrangement joins TRBV7-3 to TRBJ2-7; 9 nucleotides line up with TRBD1. This CDR3 has 13 residues. The V gene end was trimmed by 5 bases and the J gene end by 5 bases; junction bases not matched to a gene: 4. The germline gives CDR1 SGHTA, CDR2 FQGTGA. The CDR3: CASSQGQGNEQYF. The CDR3 DNA is TGTGCCAGCAGCCAGGGACAGGGTAACGAGCAGTACTTC.

The chain combines TRBV11-2 with TRBJ1-1, with 8 bases fitting TRBD1. Germline V gene data show CDR1 as SGHAT and CDR2 as FQNNGV. This CDR3 contains 15 residues. J gave up 7 bases and V 1 base, and 8 bases lay outside the gene matches. CDR3 sequence (DNA): TGTGCCAGCAGCTTAGCCTTCGACAGGGGAAGTGAAGCTTTCTTT. This translates into CASSLAFDRGSEAFF.

In nucleotides, the CDR3 is TGTGCCAGCAGTGATGAAGGGACTAGCGGGAGTACTGAGCAGTTCTTC. It is translated as CASSDEGTSGSTEQFF. The rearrangement joins TRBV6-4 to TRBJ2-1, with TRBD2 matching over 14 bases. V trimming: 3 bases; J trimming: 9 bases; junction bases outside the gene matches: 7. The germline V gene encodes CDR1 MRHNA and CDR2 SNTAGT. The CDR3 runs 16 residues.

The chain has TRBV18 and TRBJ2-5; D not certain. CDR1 KGHSH and CDR2 LQKENI come from the germline V gene. Trimming stripped 4 bases from V and 1 base from J, with 10 bases between. This CDR3 has 14 residues. CDR3 nucleotide sequence: TGTGCCAGCTCACGTCGTAGAATCCAAGAGACCCAGTACTTC. This gives the protein CASSRRRIQETQYF.

The CDR3 reads CSGGGSYDTQYF. The CDR3 coding sequence is TGCAGCGGGGGAGGGAGCTACGATACGCAGTATTTT. The chain carries TRBV29-1 and TRBJ2-3; 7 bases match TRBD2. This CDR3 region has 12 residues. Germline V gene lookup returns CDR1 SQVTM and CDR2 ANQGSEA. The trim removed 7 bases at V and 6 bases at J, leaving 7 bases unmatched.

V is TRBV3-1 (or the pseudogene TRBV3-2) and J is TRBJ1-6, with 8 bases lining up with TRBD1. Germline CDR1 reads LGHDT; CDR2 reads YNNKEL (reference sequence). V was clipped by 1 base and J by 7 bases; unmatched bases: 6. The CDR3 totals 16 residues. CDR3 coding DNA: TGTGCCAGCAGCCAAGCGAACAGGGGGGGGAATTCACCCCTCCACTTT. This sequence encodes CASSQANRGGNSPLHF.

DNA for the CDR3: TGTGCCACCAAGCGCCAGGGGGGTGGAAACACCATATATTTT. Translated, it gives CATKRQGGGNTIYF. V gene TRBV25-1 combines with J gene TRBJ1-3; TRBD1 matches at 7 bases. Germline V gene sequence: CDR1 MGHDK, CDR2 SYGVNS. J lost 3 bases, V lost 10 bases, and 9 bases had no gene match. The CDR3 contains 14 residues.

The chain links TRBV12-3 or TRBV12-4 to TRBJ1-2; D call uncertain. This CDR3 is 11 amino acids long. V dropped 3 bases and J dropped 7 bases, with 6 bases sitting between them. CDR3 bases: TGTGCCAGCAGTTTCGGTGGTGGCTACACCTTC. Translation gives CASSFGGGYTF.

This chain links TRBV3-1 (or the pseudogene TRBV3-2) with TRBJ2-1, with 7 nucleotides matching TRBD1. This CDR3 comprises 13 residues. V gave up 8 bases and J gave up 3 bases; unmatched junction bases: 4. Looked up from germline, CDR1 is LGHDT and CDR2 is YNNKEL (reference sequence). The CDR3 nucleotides read TGTGCCAGCGCCGGACAGGTCTACAATGAGCAGTTCTTC. It encodes CASAGQVYNEQFF.

The chain carries TRBV6-1 and TRBJ2-1, with TRBD2 identical over 7 bases. With V trimmed by 1 base and J by 7 bases, 7 bases remained unmatched. The germline V gene has CDR1 MNHNS and CDR2 SASEGT. This CDR3 comprises 15 residues. This chain's CDR3 is CASSEVGGRRNEQFF. The CDR3 DNA sequence: TGTGCCAGCAGTGAAGTGGGCGGGAGACGGAATGAGCAGTTCTTC.

The CDR3 spells CASSGVNGGELFF. DNA of the CDR3: TGTGCCAGCAGCGGGGTTAATGGCGGGGAGCTGTTTTTT. The gene calls are TRBV6-5 and TRBJ2-2, with D maybe TRBD2 (5 bases). Germline assignment: CDR1 MNHEY and CDR2 SVGAGI. The CDR3 spans 13 residues. The V end was cut by 6 bases, the J end by 7 bases, with 12 bases between.